Listed here are 10 T cell receptor beta chains from one sample, sequenced in a study of T cells after yellow fever vaccination. TCRdb re-derived calls from the 5' RACE reads in MiXCR, one entry per CDR3 protein. In the table there are over 150,000 distinct CDR3 sequences, 6% to 7.5% of which are singletons. The sequencing used CD4+ T cells sorted from PBMCs, collected 5 to 6 days after the first yellow fever vaccination. These TCRs come from a man aged 18 to 30 who received the YFV17D yellow fever vaccine.

The chain joins TRBV7-2 to TRBJ2-7; TRBD2 agrees at 7 bases. The germline V gene has CDR1 SGHTA and CDR2 FQGNSA. The CDR3 is 15 residues long. The V gene end was trimmed by 2 bases and the J gene end by 5 bases; junction bases not matched to a gene: 9. The CDR3 DNA reads TGTGCCAGCAGCTTACCCACAGCGGGGCTGGACGAGCAGTACTTC. Translation gives CASSLPTAGLDEQYF.

This clonotype was seen many times. The chain combines TRBV20-1 with TRBJ2-1, with no clear D. The germline V gene encodes CDR1 DFQATT and CDR2 SNEGSKA (reference sequence). V was trimmed by 6 bases and J by 5 bases, leaving 5 bases between them. The CDR3 spans 10 residues. The CDR3 reads CSAWDNEQFF. CDR3 DNA sequence: TGCAGTGCATGGGACAATGAGCAGTTCTTC.

This clonotype was seen more than once but under ten times. The CDR3 sequence is CASSPRTEETQYF. The CDR3 coding sequence is TGCGCCAGCAGCCCCAGGACTGAAGAGACCCAGTACTTC. The rearrangement joins TRBV4-1 to TRBJ2-5; a possible D gene is TRBD2 (5 bases). In germline, CDR1 is MGHRA, CDR2 YSYEKL. CDR3 length equals 13 residues. Trimming stripped 4 bases from V and 3 bases from J, with 9 bases between.

This clonotype was counted many times. The chain is built from TRBV5-1 and TRBJ2-7; TRBD2 agrees at 16 bases. Germline CDR1 SGHRS, CDR2 YFSETQ. The CDR3 loop spans 18 amino acids. V was clipped by 3 bases and J by 4 bases; unmatched bases: 10. The CDR3, as DNA: TGCGCCAGCAGCTGGATGGGACTAGCGGGGGGGCCACCTTACGAGCAGTACTTC. Translation gives CASSWMGLAGGPPYEQYF. Together with reference TRBV5-1 and TRBJ2-7, the CDR3 gives the full variable domain: KAGVTQTPRYLIKTRGQQVTLSCSPISGHRSVSWYQQTPGQGLQFLFEYFSETQRNKGNFPGRFSGRQFSNSRSEMNVSTLELGDSALYLCASSWMGLAGGPPYEQYFGPGTRLTVT.

This clonotype was seen a handful of times. This chain uses TRBV9 with TRBJ2-3; D unresolved. CDR1 is SGDLS, CDR2 YYNGEE, per germline. V shed 4 bases and J shed 2 bases, with 17 bases lying between them. The CDR3 spans 16 residues. The DNA of the CDR3 is TGTGCCAGCAGCCCCCCAAGGGTCCGGAACACAGATACGCAGTATTTT. It specifies CASSPPRVRNTDTQYF.

This clonotype showed up just a few times. The rearrangement joins TRBV7-9 to TRBJ2-2, with D unresolved. CDR1 is SEHNR and CDR2 is FQNEAQ in the germline V gene (reference sequence). Trimming took off 10 bases at V and 9 bases at J, with 12 bases between the two ends. This CDR3 comprises 11 residues. The CDR3 is CANQRDRELFF. For the CDR3, the DNA is TGTGCCAACCAGCGTGACCGGGAGCTGTTTTTT. Supplemented by reference TRBV7-9 and TRBJ2-2, the full variable domain reads DTGVSQNPRHKITKRGQNVTFRCDPISEHNRLYWYRQTLGQGPEFLTYFQNEAQLEKSRLLSDRFSAERPKGSFSTLEIQRTEQGDSAMYLCANQRDRELFFGEGSRLTVL.

There are a few counts of this clonotype. The chain carries TRBV18 and TRBJ1-1; D remains unclear. Trimming stripped 2 bases from V and 11 bases from J, with 12 bases between. The CDR3 sequence is 12 residues long. CDR1 KGHSH and CDR2 LQKENI come from the germline V gene. The CDR3 nucleotides read TGTGCCAGCTCACCAGGGATATCTGTGGCTTTCTTT. Protein sequence: CASSPGISVAFF.

The table lists this clonotype with many counts. This chain links TRBV27 with TRBJ2-5, with D tentatively TRBD1 (5 bases). The germline CDR1 and CDR2 sequences are MNHEY and SMNVEV (reference sequence). V was cut by 6 bases and J by 0 bases, with 11 bases left in between. The CDR3 totals 14 residues. The CDR3 sequence: CASRVHRYQETQYF. The CDR3 DNA sequence: TGTGCCAGCAGAGTCCACAGGTACCAAGAGACCCAGTACTTC.

There are a few counts of this clonotype. The chain employs TRBV7-3 and TRBJ2-1; 12 nucleotides match TRBD2. The CDR3 covers 15 residues. Unmatched junction bases numbered 5, after V lost 5 bases and J lost 6 bases. Germline CDR1 reads SGHTA; CDR2 reads FQGTGA. As DNA, the CDR3 is TGTGCCAGCAGCCCCACTAGCGGGGGGTTCAATGAGCAGTTCTTC. Translation gives CASSPTSGGFNEQFF.

The chain uses TRBV6-5 and TRBJ1-1; tentative D call: TRBD1 (5 bases). From germline, CDR1 is MNHEY and CDR2 SVGAGI. The V end lost 8 bases, the J end lost 11 bases, and 24 bases lay between the germline ends. This CDR3 is built from 14 residues. The CDR3 sequence is CASLDRDRRVGAFF. CDR3 sequence (DNA): TGTGCCAGCCTCGACCGGGACCGCCGAGTTGGGGCTTTCTTT.